This is a list of T cell receptor beta chains from one sample in a study of blood T cells in healthy people across ages. TCRdb reprocessed the 5' RACE reads via MiXCR and lists one record per CDR3 protein. The data hold roughly 800,000 distinct CDR3 sequences, with 20% to 30% observed a single time. This sample was shared with a second study, whose subject was T cells of mothers and their children.

Specimen: blood. The receptor source for this set is a boy aged 10-17 years in good health. The CDR3 runs from the conserved cysteine through the conserved F or W. Each record gives: J gene, V gene, D gene, clone size, CDR3 protein, CDR3 DNA. D genes are given only for firm matches. For some rows the clone size is stated as once, few or many, or as a class when expanded; others skip it.

j_call: TRBJ2-3; v_call: TRBV20-1; d_call: NA; clone_size: few; cdr3_aa: CRARGAVSGTDTQYF; cdr3_nt: TGCAGAGCCAGGGGAGCCGTCTCTGGCACAGATACGCAGTATTTT
j_call: TRBJ1-1; v_call: TRBV18; d_call: NA; clone_size: few; cdr3_aa: CASSPGLLGMNTEAFF; cdr3_nt: TGTGCCAGCTCACCAGGCCTCCTGGGGATGAACACTGAAGCTTTCTTT
j_call: TRBJ2-5; v_call: TRBV20-1; d_call: TRBD1; clone_size: few; cdr3_aa: CSAIRGSGGGETQYF; cdr3_nt: TGCAGTGCCATACGGGGATCAGGGGGCGGAGAGACCCAGTACTTC
j_call: TRBJ2-4; v_call: TRBV6-5; d_call: NA; clone_size: few; cdr3_aa: CASSYGAKNIQYF; cdr3_nt: TGTGCCAGCAGTTATGGGGCCAAAAACATTCAGTACTTC
j_call: TRBJ2-7; v_call: TRBV20-1; d_call: NA; clone_size: NA; cdr3_aa: CSARDTAYSYEQYF; cdr3_nt: TGCAGTGCTAGAGATACAGCCTACTCCTACGAGCAGTACTTC
j_call: TRBJ2-2; v_call: TRBV7-2; d_call: TRBD1; clone_size: many; cdr3_aa: CASSLFSAGGYTGELFF; cdr3_nt: TGTGCCAGCAGCTTGTTCTCTGCAGGGGGCTACACCGGGGAGCTGTTTTTT
j_call: TRBJ1-5; v_call: TRBV12-5; d_call: NA; clone_size: NA; cdr3_aa: CASGLVPLGHRRPPQHF; cdr3_nt: TGTGCTAGTGGTTTGGTACCTCTGGGGCACCGGCGGCCGCCCCAGCATTTT
j_call: TRBJ2-7; v_call: TRBV28; d_call: NA; clone_size: NA; cdr3_aa: CASRGIGTSYEQYF; cdr3_nt: TGTGCCAGCAGAGGGATCGGGACATCCTACGAGCAGTACTTC
j_call: TRBJ2-3; v_call: TRBV7-3; d_call: NA; clone_size: NA; cdr3_aa: CASSLGQLPTDTQYF; cdr3_nt: TGTGCCAGCAGCTTAGGGCAGTTACCCACAGATACGCAGTATTTT
j_call: TRBJ2-1; v_call: TRBV24-1; d_call: TRBD2; clone_size: once; cdr3_aa: CATSDLAGDNEQFF; cdr3_nt: TGTGCCACCAGTGATCTAGCGGGGGACAATGAGCAGTTCTTC
j_call: TRBJ2-4; v_call: TRBV20-1; d_call: NA; clone_size: NA; cdr3_aa: CSAGEPGRFGAKNIQYF; cdr3_nt: TGCAGTGCTGGGGAACCAGGCCGGTTCGGGGCCAAAAACATTCAGTACTTC
j_call: TRBJ1-4; v_call: TRBV20-1; d_call: TRBD1; clone_size: NA; cdr3_aa: CSARTGQGIEKLFF; cdr3_nt: TGCAGTGCTAGGACGGGACAGGGGATTGAAAAACTGTTTTTT
j_call: TRBJ2-7; v_call: TRBV12-3/TRBV12-4; d_call: NA; clone_size: NA; cdr3_aa: CASSLRFEQYF; cdr3_nt: TGTGCCAGCAGTTTACGGTTCGAGCAGTACTTC
j_call: TRBJ2-5; v_call: TRBV29-1; d_call: NA; clone_size: few; cdr3_aa: CSVGQSGETQYF; cdr3_nt: TGCAGCGTTGGGCAGTCTGGCGAGACCCAGTACTTC
j_call: TRBJ2-2; v_call: TRBV9; d_call: TRBD1; clone_size: NA; cdr3_aa: CASSVELDRATGELFF; cdr3_nt: TGTGCCAGCAGCGTAGAGTTGGACAGGGCCACCGGGGAGCTGTTTTTT
j_call: TRBJ1-4; v_call: TRBV10-3; d_call: NA; clone_size: NA; cdr3_aa: CAVSESVRPATNEKLFF; cdr3_nt: TGTGCCGTCAGTGAGTCCGTCCGTCCTGCAACTAATGAAAAACTGTTTTTT
j_call: TRBJ1-3; v_call: TRBV18; d_call: NA; clone_size: few; cdr3_aa: CASSVERSGNTIYF; cdr3_nt: TGTGCCAGCTCAGTTGAGCGCTCTGGAAACACCATATATTTT
j_call: TRBJ2-7; v_call: TRBV6-1; d_call: TRBD1; clone_size: NA; cdr3_aa: CASTNSYGDRKTYEQYF; cdr3_nt: TGTGCCAGCACCAATAGCTACGGGGACAGAAAAACCTACGAGCAGTACTTC
j_call: TRBJ1-5; v_call: TRBV12-3/TRBV12-4; d_call: NA; clone_size: NA; cdr3_aa: CASSSAGGQPQHF; cdr3_nt: TGTGCCAGCAGTTCTGCTGGGGGGCAGCCCCAGCATTTT
j_call: TRBJ2-6; v_call: TRBV25-1; d_call: NA; clone_size: few; cdr3_aa: CASSPLLGSTGANVLTF; cdr3_nt: TGTGCCAGCAGTCCGCTTTTGGGATCGACGGGGGCCAACGTCCTGACTTTC
j_call: TRBJ2-5; v_call: TRBV6-6; d_call: NA; clone_size: few; cdr3_aa: CASSYSRIPAETQYF; cdr3_nt: TGTGCCAGCAGTTACTCGAGAATTCCCGCAGAGACCCAGTACTTC
j_call: TRBJ2-1; v_call: TRBV20-1; d_call: TRBD2; clone_size: few; cdr3_aa: CSAPPGTTNNEQFF; cdr3_nt: TGCAGTGCTCCGCCCGGGACTACAAACAATGAGCAGTTCTTC
j_call: TRBJ2-5; v_call: TRBV7-9; d_call: NA; clone_size: few; cdr3_aa: CASSLRPTEEETQYF; cdr3_nt: TGTGCCAGCAGCTTGAGGCCGACAGAGGAGGAGACCCAGTACTTC
j_call: TRBJ1-1; v_call: TRBV3-1; d_call: TRBD1; clone_size: NA; cdr3_aa: CVSSLGTGQQAFF; cdr3_nt: TGTGTCAGCAGCCTAGGGACAGGGCAGCAGGCTTTCTTT
j_call: TRBJ2-6; v_call: TRBV11-2; d_call: NA; clone_size: NA; cdr3_aa: CASSLVWMGAGANVLTF; cdr3_nt: TGTGCCAGCAGCTTAGTGTGGATGGGGGCTGGGGCCAACGTCCTGACTTTC
j_call: TRBJ2-7; v_call: TRBV20-1; d_call: NA; clone_size: NA; cdr3_aa: CSASLGSPYEQYF; cdr3_nt: TGCAGTGCTAGTCTAGGCTCCCCCTACGAGCAGTACTTC
j_call: TRBJ1-1; v_call: TRBV20-1; d_call: NA; clone_size: NA; cdr3_aa: CSARRRSTEAFF; cdr3_nt: TGCAGTGCTAGGCGGAGGAGCACTGAAGCTTTCTTT
j_call: TRBJ2-5; v_call: TRBV6-6; d_call: NA; clone_size: few; cdr3_aa: CASSYGGVQETRYF; cdr3_nt: TGTGCCAGCAGTTACGGCGGGGTGCAAGAGACCCGGTACTTC
j_call: TRBJ1-5; v_call: TRBV2; d_call: NA; clone_size: NA; cdr3_aa: CASQGANQPQHF; cdr3_nt: TGTGCCAGCCAGGGTGCAAATCAGCCCCAGCATTTT
j_call: TRBJ2-7; v_call: TRBV4-2; d_call: NA; clone_size: few; cdr3_aa: CASSQDWDGVSAYEQYF; cdr3_nt: TGTGCCAGCAGCCAAGATTGGGACGGGGTGAGCGCCTACGAGCAGTACTTC
j_call: TRBJ1-2; v_call: TRBV12-3/TRBV12-4; d_call: NA; clone_size: many; cdr3_aa: CASSSGTAYGYTF; cdr3_nt: TGTGCCAGCAGCTCCGGGACGGCCTATGGCTACACCTTC
j_call: TRBJ2-3; v_call: TRBV7-9; d_call: NA; clone_size: NA; cdr3_aa: CASSLGPSTSTDTQYF; cdr3_nt: TGTGCCAGCAGCTTAGGTCCATCCACTAGCACAGATACGCAGTATTTT
j_call: TRBJ2-5; v_call: TRBV7-6; d_call: TRBD1; clone_size: many; cdr3_aa: CASSLGQGWETQYF; cdr3_nt: TGTGCCAGCAGCCTCGGACAGGGTTGGGAGACCCAGTACTTC
j_call: TRBJ2-5; v_call: TRBV5-1; d_call: NA; clone_size: NA; cdr3_aa: CASSLDGGNRGQYF; cdr3_nt: TGCGCCAGCAGCTTGGATGGGGGAAACCGAGGCCAGTACTTC
j_call: TRBJ2-7; v_call: TRBV15; d_call: TRBD1; clone_size: NA; cdr3_aa: CATSGGQGPYEQYF; cdr3_nt: TGTGCCACCAGCGGCGGACAGGGACCTTACGAGCAGTACTTC
j_call: TRBJ1-2; v_call: TRBV28; d_call: NA; clone_size: few; cdr3_aa: CASERKGYGYTF; cdr3_nt: TGTGCCAGCGAACGAAAAGGGTACGGCTACACCTTC
j_call: TRBJ2-3; v_call: TRBV7-2; d_call: NA; clone_size: NA; cdr3_aa: CASREDRTQYF; cdr3_nt: TGTGCCAGCAGAGAGGATCGTACGCAGTATTTT
j_call: TRBJ2-5; v_call: TRBV20-1; d_call: NA; clone_size: NA; cdr3_aa: CSAPPPGTIQETQYF; cdr3_nt: TGCAGTGCGCCACCGCCCGGGACCATACAGGAGACCCAGTACTTC
j_call: TRBJ2-1; v_call: TRBV12-3/TRBV12-4; d_call: TRBD2; clone_size: NA; cdr3_aa: CASRLTSGGADEQFF; cdr3_nt: TGTGCCAGCAGACTCACTAGCGGGGGGGCCGATGAGCAGTTCTTC
j_call: TRBJ1-4; v_call: TRBV19; d_call: NA; clone_size: NA; cdr3_aa: CASSVQENEKLFF; cdr3_nt: TGTGCCAGTAGTGTACAGGAGAATGAAAAACTGTTTTTT
j_call: TRBJ2-7; v_call: TRBV6-1; d_call: NA; clone_size: NA; cdr3_aa: CASSGSVWTAHSYEQYF; cdr3_nt: TGTGCCAGCAGCGGCTCCGTTTGGACAGCGCACTCCTACGAGCAGTACTTC
j_call: TRBJ1-1; v_call: TRBV2; d_call: TRBD1; clone_size: NA; cdr3_aa: CARIGQGKLLAFF; cdr3_nt: TGTGCCAGGATCGGACAGGGAAAACTATTAGCTTTCTTT
j_call: TRBJ1-5; v_call: TRBV5-4; d_call: TRBD1; clone_size: NA; cdr3_aa: CASSLRDRGKNQPQHF; cdr3_nt: TGTGCCAGCAGCTTACGAGACAGGGGGAAGAATCAGCCCCAGCATTTT
j_call: TRBJ1-2; v_call: TRBV7-8; d_call: NA; clone_size: NA; cdr3_aa: CASSRVKDGDYGYTF; cdr3_nt: TGTGCCAGCAGCCGGGTGAAAGACGGCGACTATGGCTACACCTTC
j_call: TRBJ1-2; v_call: TRBV12-3/TRBV12-4; d_call: NA; clone_size: NA; cdr3_aa: CASRQFDGHYGYTF; cdr3_nt: TGTGCCAGCAGACAATTCGACGGGCACTATGGCTACACCTTC